This T cell receptor (beta chain) was captured in a study of Ad26.COV2.S vaccination and SARS-CoV-2 variants. Treatment noted: roughly 19 received Ad26.COV2.S at low or high dose, single or two shots; about 5 received placebo; per-sample allocation not given. Collection of the samples took place on day 63 after the first injection of vaccine or placebo. Study-wide results and caveats: Vaccinated and placebo-treated recipients had similar non-spike TCR breadth.

For this clone: Its antigen is unknown.

Germline V CDR1 and CDR2: LGHNT, FRNRAP. Trimming took off 1 base at V and 9 bases at J, with 13 bases between the two ends. The CDR3 extends over 14 amino acids. The protocol was immunoSEQ multiplex PCR, while the TCRdb copy is restricted to in-frame clones and leaves out a portion. Among 330,000 or so clones listed, roughly 90% were seen once. This sequence joins TRBV12-5 and TRBJ2-1; TRBD1 is a possible D gene (5 bases). The sample here was peripheral blood, taken in a trial of Ad26.COV2.S vaccine versus placebo. This clonotype was sampled from a person between 18 and 65 years old who received the Ad26.COV2.S COVID-19 vaccine or a placebo. In DNA, the CDR3 is TGTGCTAGTGGTTTGGCCGTAGGGGCGATTGAGCAGTTCTTC. Its protein product is CASGLAVGAIEQFF.